Sequencing of this T cell receptor (beta chain) was carried out in a study of T cell responses to AZD1222 COVID-19 vaccine. Findings and caveats of the study: After two AZD1222 doses, spike-specific TCR breadth and depth rose versus day 0. At baseline, just 6 or 7 AZD1222 recipients tested seropositive.

Sequencing used immunoSEQ multiplex PCR; TCRdb keeps in-frame clones, though not all of them. The sample lists about 110,000 clones; around 80% were seen once. Germline values: CDR1 LGHNA, CDR2 YSLEER. There are 13 residues in the CDR3. Trimming stripped 4 bases from V and 6 bases from J, with 11 bases between. For this clone: Its matching antigen is unknown.

The sequencing used peripheral blood, collected on day 0 of AZD1222 vaccination. This sequence originates from an adult in good health. The J gene is TRBJ2-3, the V gene TRBV4-3, with D unresolved. The CDR3 nucleotides are TGCGCCAGCAGCCTAATCAGCGCCGATACGCAGTATTTT. Residues: CASSLISADTQYF.